These T cell receptor beta chains were read from a single sample in a study of blood T cells in healthy people across ages. From the 5' RACE reads, TCRdb called clonotypes with MiXCR, one entry per CDR3 protein. The data hold 700,000 to 900,000 distinct CDR3 sequences, with roughly 24% observed a single time. The data also belong to a second study, concerning T cells of mothers and their children.

Material for sequencing was blood. The receptor set was obtained from a boy younger than 18 in good health. The CDR3 runs from the conserved cysteine through the conserved F or W. Fields, in order: V gene, clone size, D gene, J gene, CDR3 DNA, CDR3 protein. The D gene is left open where the match is weak. The size of a clone is reported for some rows only, either as once, few or many, or as a class for expanded clones.

TRBV20-1	.	.	TRBJ1-1	TGCAGCGCGAAAACAGCTGAACGGCTGAACACTGAAGCTTTCTTT	CSAKTAERLNTEAFF
TRBV7-2	.	TRBD2	TRBJ2-1	TGTGCCAGCAGCTCGAGGACTAGCGGGGGGGCCTTTTTAAAGTTCTTC	CASSSRTSGGAFLKFF
TRBV20-1	.	.	TRBJ1-2	TGCAGTGCGCCGAAAATAGATCTCTGGGGCTACACCTTC	CSAPKIDLWGYTF
TRBV20-1	few	.	TRBJ2-5	TGCAGTGCTAGAGGACCGGGCTCCCAGTACTTC	CSARGPGSQYF
TRBV10-1	.	.	TRBJ1-1	TGCGCCAGCAGTGAGTGGATGAACACTGAAGCTTTCTTT	CASSEWMNTEAFF
TRBV4-1	.	TRBD2	TRBJ2-1	TGCGCCAGCAGCCAAGAGGGAGCGGGGCCCCCCATCAATGAGCAGTTCTTC	CASSQEGAGPPINEQFF
TRBV6-4	.	.	TRBJ1-5	TGTGCCAGCAGTGAAAAGCTTAAGGGGGGACCTCAACTTAATCAGCCCCAGCATTTT	CASSEKLKGGPQLNQPQHF
TRBV28	.	.	TRBJ2-7	TGTGCCAGCAGTTGGTTCAGGAGCCTCTACGAGCAGTACTTC	CASSWFRSLYEQYF
TRBV5-5	.	.	TRBJ1-5	TGTGCCAGCAGTCATGAACAGGGACTTGGTCAGCCCCAGCATTTT	CASSHEQGLGQPQHF
TRBV20-1	few	.	TRBJ2-5	TGCAGTGCGGGCCAGGGAATGTTCTTGGAGACCCAGTACTTC	CSAGQGMFLETQYF
TRBV29-1	.	.	TRBJ1-2	TGCAGCGTTGATTTGAGGCAGGCCGACTATGGCTACACCTTC	CSVDLRQADYGYTF
TRBV25-1	.	TRBD2	TRBJ2-5	TGTGCCAGCAGTGAGTGGCGGGGGGGCGTGGAGACCCAGTACTTC	CASSEWRGGVETQYF
TRBV28	few	.	TRBJ2-7	TGTGCCAGCAGCCTAGGCAGCCGGTTCTCCTACGAGCAGTACTTC	CASSLGSRFSYEQYF
TRBV15	.	TRBD1	TRBJ1-1	TGTGCCACCAGCAGTGGGACAGGTAAGGGCACTGAAGCTTTCTTT	CATSSGTGKGTEAFF
TRBV11-2	few	TRBD2	TRBJ2-5	TGTGCCAGCAGCTTAGATCTCGCTAGCGGGGACCAAGAGACCCAGTACTTC	CASSLDLASGDQETQYF
TRBV12-3/TRBV12-4	few	TRBD1	TRBJ2-1	TGTGCCAGCAGTTTAGGTCAGGGGGTAGGGGAGCAGTTCTTC	CASSLGQGVGEQFF
TRBV10-3	.	.	TRBJ1-3	TGTGCCACAGGACGTTCTTATGCCATCTCTGGAAACACCATATATTTT	CATGRSYAISGNTIYF
TRBV6-5	.	.	TRBJ2-7	TGTGCCAGCAGTTACTCGCGAGGGTTTGGGGAGCAGTACTTC	CASSYSRGFGEQYF
TRBV6-1	.	.	TRBJ2-1	TGTGCCAGCAGTGAATTTAGTGATGAGCAGTTCTTC	CASSEFSDEQFF
TRBV27	.	.	TRBJ1-2	TGTGCCAGCAGTTTATGGGTTGGGAATGGCTACACCTTC	CASSLWVGNGYTF
TRBV6-6	.	TRBD1	TRBJ1-3	TGTGCCGGCAGTTACTCTCGGGACAGGGCTGGAAACACCATATATTTT	CAGSYSRDRAGNTIYF
TRBV5-1	few	.	TRBJ2-1	TGCGCCAGCAGCTTGGCCACGGACAACCGGGGCAATGAGCAGTTCTTC	CASSLATDNRGNEQFF
TRBV25-1	.	TRBD1	TRBJ2-1	TGTGCCACCTCCGGGACAGGGGGCGTTGAGCAGTTCTTC	CATSGTGGVEQFF
TRBV15	.	TRBD2	TRBJ2-5	TGTGCCACCAGCCCCCGGGGACTAGCGGGGGGGCAGCAAGAGACCCAGTACTTC	CATSPRGLAGGQQETQYF
TRBV7-2	few	.	TRBJ2-5	TGTGCCAGCAGCTTAGACAGGGCCCAAGAGACCCAGTACTTC	CASSLDRAQETQYF
TRBV11-2	.	TRBD2	TRBJ2-5	TGTGCCAGCAGCTTAGATAGCGGGGACCTAGGAGAGACCCAGTACTTC	CASSLDSGDLGETQYF
TRBV12-3/TRBV12-4	few	.	TRBJ2-5	TGTGCCAGCAGCTCCGGACAACAGGTGGTGGAGACCCAGTACTTC	CASSSGQQVVETQYF
TRBV5-1	.	.	TRBJ1-6	TGCGCCAGCAGCCTCCTTGGCGGAAGTGGCTATAATTCACCCCTCCACTTT	CASSLLGGSGYNSPLHF
TRBV4-1	.	.	TRBJ2-3	TGCGCCGGCAGCACTTGGGCGGGAAACACAGATACGCAGTATTTT	CAGSTWAGNTDTQYF
TRBV7-6	few	TRBD1	TRBJ1-2	TGTGCCAGCAGCTTCGGGACAGGGGATGGCTACACCTTC	CASSFGTGDGYTF
TRBV7-9	.	.	TRBJ1-4	TGTGCCAGCAGCATGGGGTCCAATGAAAAACTGTTTTTT	CASSMGSNEKLFF
TRBV20-1	.	.	TRBJ2-7	TGCAGTGGGGGGAGAGGATACTACGAGCAGTACTTC	CSGGRGYYEQYF
TRBV28	.	.	TRBJ2-1	TGTGCCAGTTACCCCCTCCAGCTGAGCTCCTACAATGAGCAGTTCTTC	CASYPLQLSSYNEQFF
TRBV5-1	once	.	TRBJ1-3	TGCGCCAGCAGCTTCCAGGGACCTAGCTCTGGAAACACCATATATTTT	CASSFQGPSSGNTIYF
TRBV29-1	.	.	TRBJ2-5	TGCAGCGTAAACCGAGGGCTCCACCAAGAGACCCAGTACTTC	CSVNRGLHQETQYF